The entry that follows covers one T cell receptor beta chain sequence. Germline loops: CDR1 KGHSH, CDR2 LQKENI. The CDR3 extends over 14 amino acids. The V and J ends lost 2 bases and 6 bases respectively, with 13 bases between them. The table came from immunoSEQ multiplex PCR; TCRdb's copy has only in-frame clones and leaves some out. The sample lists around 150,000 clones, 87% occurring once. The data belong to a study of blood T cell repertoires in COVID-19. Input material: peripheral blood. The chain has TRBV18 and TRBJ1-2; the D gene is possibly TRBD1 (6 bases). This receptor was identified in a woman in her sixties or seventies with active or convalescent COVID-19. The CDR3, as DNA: TGTGCCAGCTCACCAGTGGGGGCGCAGGATGGCTACACCTTC. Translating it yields CASSPVGAQDGYTF.